Included here is one TCR beta chain sequence, with context. This record comes from a study of T cell responses to AZD1222 COVID-19 vaccine. The data were produced by immunoSEQ multiplex PCR, yet TCRdb's version contains in-frame clones alone and is incomplete. The sample contains tens of thousands of clones, approximately 85% of which appear only once. The CDR3 runs 14 residues. After removal of 6 bases from V and 10 bases from J, the junction contained 8 bases not matched to a gene. In germline, CDR1 is MDHEN, CDR2 SYDVKM. The clonotype was recovered from an adult who received the AZD1222 COVID-19 vaccine. The chain links TRBV28 to TRBJ1-6, with 8 bases lining up with TRBD1. Specimen: peripheral blood, collected 28 days after the second AZD1222 dose. CDR3 amino acids: CASSLQGERSPLHF. In DNA, the CDR3 is TGTGCCAGCAGCCTACAGGGGGAAAGATCACCCCTCCACTTT.